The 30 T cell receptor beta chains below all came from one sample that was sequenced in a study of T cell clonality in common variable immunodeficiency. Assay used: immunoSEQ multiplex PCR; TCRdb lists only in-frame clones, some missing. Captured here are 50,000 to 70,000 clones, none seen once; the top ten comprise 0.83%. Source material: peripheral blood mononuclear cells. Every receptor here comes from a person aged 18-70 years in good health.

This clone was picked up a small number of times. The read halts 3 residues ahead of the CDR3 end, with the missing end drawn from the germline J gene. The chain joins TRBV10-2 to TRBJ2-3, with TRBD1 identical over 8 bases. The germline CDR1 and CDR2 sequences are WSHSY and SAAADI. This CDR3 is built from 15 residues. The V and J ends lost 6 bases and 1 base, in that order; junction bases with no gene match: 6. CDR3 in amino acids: CASRVGTGGTDTQYF. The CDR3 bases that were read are TGCGCCAGCAGAGTCGGGACAGGAGGCACAGATACG.

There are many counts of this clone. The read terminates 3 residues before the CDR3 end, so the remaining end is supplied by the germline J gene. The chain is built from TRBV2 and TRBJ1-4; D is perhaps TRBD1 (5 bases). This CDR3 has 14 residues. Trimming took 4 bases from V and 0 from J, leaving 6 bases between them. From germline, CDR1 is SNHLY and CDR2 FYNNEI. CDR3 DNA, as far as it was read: TGTGCCAGCAGTGGGACATCAACTAATGAAAAA. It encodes CASSGTSTNEK. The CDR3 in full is CASSGTSTNEKLFF. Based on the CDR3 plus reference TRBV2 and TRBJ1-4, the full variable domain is EPEVTQTPSHQVTQMGQEVILRCVPISNHLYFYWYRQILGQKVEFLVSFYNNEISEKSEIFDDQFSVERPDGSNFTLKIRSTKLEDSAMYFCASSGTSTNEKLFFGSGTQLSVL.

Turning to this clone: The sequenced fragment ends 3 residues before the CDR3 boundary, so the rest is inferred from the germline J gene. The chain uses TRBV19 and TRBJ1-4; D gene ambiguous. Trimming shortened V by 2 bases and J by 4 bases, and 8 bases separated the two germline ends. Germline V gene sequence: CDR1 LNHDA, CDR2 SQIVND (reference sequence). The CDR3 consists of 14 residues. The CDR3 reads CASSIRAINEKLFF. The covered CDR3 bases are TGTGCCAGTAGTATAAGAGCCATTAATGAAAAA.

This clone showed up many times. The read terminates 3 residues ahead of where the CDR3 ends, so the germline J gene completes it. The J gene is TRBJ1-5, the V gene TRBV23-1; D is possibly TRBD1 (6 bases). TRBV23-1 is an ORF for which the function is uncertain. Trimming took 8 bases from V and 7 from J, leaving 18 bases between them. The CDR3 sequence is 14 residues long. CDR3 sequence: CASRYPHRDQPQHF. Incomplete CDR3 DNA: TGCGCCAGCCGATACCCGCACAGGGACCAGCCC.

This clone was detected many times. CDR3 loop: CAWNAGTSPSDTQYF. CDR3 bases read: TGTGCCTGGAACGCCGGGACTAGCCCCTCAGATACG. The V and J genes are TRBV30 and TRBJ2-3; 9 bases agree with TRBD2. The read comes to an end 3 residues before the CDR3 does, leaving the germline J gene to fill in the end. The CDR3 has 15 residues. J was trimmed by 4 bases and V by 4 bases; bases with no gene match: 9. The V gene's germline CDR1 is GTSNPN and CDR2 SVGIG (reference sequence). Supplemented by reference TRBV30 and TRBJ2-3, the full variable domain reads SQTIHQWPATLVQPVGSPLSLECTVEGTSNPNLYWYRQAAGRGLQLLFYSVGIGQISSEVPQNLSASRPQDRQFILSSKKLLLSDSGFYLCAWNAGTSPSDTQYFGPGTRLTVL.

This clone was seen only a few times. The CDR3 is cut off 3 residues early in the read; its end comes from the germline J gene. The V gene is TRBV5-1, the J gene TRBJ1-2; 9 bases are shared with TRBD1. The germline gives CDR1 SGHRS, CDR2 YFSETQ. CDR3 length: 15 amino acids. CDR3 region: CASSPGTGWEDTYTF. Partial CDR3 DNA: TGCGCCAGCAGTCCCGGGACAGGGTGGGAAGATACC.

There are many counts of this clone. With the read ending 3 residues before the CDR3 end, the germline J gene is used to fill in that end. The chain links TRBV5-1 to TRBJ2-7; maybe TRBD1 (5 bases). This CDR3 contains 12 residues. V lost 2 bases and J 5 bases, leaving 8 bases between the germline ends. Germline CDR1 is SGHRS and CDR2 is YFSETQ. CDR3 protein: CASSFTGDEQYF. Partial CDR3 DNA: TGCGCCAGCAGCTTCACAGGTGACGAG.

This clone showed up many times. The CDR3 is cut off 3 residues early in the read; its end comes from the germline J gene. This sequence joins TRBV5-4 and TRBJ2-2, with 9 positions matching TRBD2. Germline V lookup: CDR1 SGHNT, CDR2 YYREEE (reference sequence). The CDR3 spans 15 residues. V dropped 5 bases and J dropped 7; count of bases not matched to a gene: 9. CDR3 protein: CASSHRGRAVGELFF. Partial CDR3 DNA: TGTGCCAGCAGTCATCGCGGGAGGGCGGTCGGGGAG.

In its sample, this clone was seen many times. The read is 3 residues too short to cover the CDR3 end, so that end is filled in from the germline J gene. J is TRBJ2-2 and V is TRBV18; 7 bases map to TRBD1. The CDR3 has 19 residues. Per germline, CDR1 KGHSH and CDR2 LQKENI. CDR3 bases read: TGTGCCAGCTCACTAATGATGATCGGACAGGCTGCAACTAATGAAAAG. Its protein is CASSLMMIGQAATNEK. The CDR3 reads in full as CASSLMMIGQAATNEKLFF.

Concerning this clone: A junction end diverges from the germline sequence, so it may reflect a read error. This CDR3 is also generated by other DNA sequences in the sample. The CDR3: CSVRQTANYGYTF. Incomplete CDR3 DNA: TGCAGCGTTCGACAGACAGCTAACTATGGA. This chain connects TRBV29-1 to TRBJ1-2, with D perhaps TRBD1 (5 bases). The read gets to within 3 residues of the CDR3 end, and the germline J gene fills in the rest. CDR1 is SQVTM and CDR2 is ANQGSEA in the germline V gene. This CDR3 has 13 amino acids.

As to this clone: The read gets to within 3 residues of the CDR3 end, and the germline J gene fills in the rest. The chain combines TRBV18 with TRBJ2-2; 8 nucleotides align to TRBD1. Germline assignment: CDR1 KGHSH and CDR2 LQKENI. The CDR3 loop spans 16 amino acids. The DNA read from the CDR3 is TGTGCCAGCTCGACCACTGGGCAGGGGGCGAGGTCACCG. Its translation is CASSTTGQGARSP. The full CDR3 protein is CASSTTGQGARSPLFF.

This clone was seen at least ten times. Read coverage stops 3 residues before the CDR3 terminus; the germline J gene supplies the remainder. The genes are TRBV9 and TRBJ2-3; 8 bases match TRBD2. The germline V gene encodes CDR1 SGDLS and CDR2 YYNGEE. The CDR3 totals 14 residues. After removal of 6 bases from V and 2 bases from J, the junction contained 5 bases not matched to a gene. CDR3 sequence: CASNPAGDTDTQYF. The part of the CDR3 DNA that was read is TGTGCCAGCAATCCAGCGGGAGACACAGATACG. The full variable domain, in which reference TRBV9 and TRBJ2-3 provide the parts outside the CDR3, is DSGVTQTPKHLITATGQRVTLRCSPRSGDLSVYWYQQSLDQGLQFLIQYYNGEERAKGNILERFSAQQFPDLHSELNLSSLELGDSALYFCASNPAGDTDTQYFGPGTRLTVL.

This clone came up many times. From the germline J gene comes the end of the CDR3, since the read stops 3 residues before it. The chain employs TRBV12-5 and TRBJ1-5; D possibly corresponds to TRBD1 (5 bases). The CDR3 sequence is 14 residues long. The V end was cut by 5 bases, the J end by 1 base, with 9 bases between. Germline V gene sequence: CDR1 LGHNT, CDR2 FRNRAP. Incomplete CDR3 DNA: TGTGCTAGTGGTCAGGGTAACAGCAATCAGCCC. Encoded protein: CASGQGNSNQP. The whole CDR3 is CASGQGNSNQPQHF.

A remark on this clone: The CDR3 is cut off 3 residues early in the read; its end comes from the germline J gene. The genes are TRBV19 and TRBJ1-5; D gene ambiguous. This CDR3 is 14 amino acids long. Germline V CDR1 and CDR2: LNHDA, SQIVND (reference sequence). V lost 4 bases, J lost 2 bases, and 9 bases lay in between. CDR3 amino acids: CASSKGQRNQPQHF. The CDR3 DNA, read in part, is TGTGCCAGTAGTAAGGGTCAGCGCAATCAGCCC.

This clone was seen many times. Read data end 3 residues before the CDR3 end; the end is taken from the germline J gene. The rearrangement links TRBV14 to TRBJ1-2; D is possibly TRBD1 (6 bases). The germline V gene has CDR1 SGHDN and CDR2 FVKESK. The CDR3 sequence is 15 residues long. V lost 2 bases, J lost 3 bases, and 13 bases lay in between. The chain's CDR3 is CASSQQGGKYYGYTF. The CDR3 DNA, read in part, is TGTGCCAGCAGCCAACAAGGGGGAAAGTACTATGGC.

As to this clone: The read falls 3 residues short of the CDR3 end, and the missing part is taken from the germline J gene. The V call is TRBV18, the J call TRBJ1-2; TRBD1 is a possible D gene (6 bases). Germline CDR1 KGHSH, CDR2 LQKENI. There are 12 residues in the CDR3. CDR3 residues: CASSAEGQLYTF. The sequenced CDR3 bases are TGTGCCAGCTCAGCTGAAGGACAGCTC.

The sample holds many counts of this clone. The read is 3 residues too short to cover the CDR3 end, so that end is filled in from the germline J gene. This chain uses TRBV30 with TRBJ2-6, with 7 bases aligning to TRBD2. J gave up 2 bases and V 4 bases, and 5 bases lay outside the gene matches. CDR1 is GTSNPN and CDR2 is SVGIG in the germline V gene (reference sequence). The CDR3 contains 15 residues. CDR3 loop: CAWTLGGAGANVLTF. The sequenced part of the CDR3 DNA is TGTGCCTGGACCCTGGGGGGGGCTGGGGCCAACGTC.

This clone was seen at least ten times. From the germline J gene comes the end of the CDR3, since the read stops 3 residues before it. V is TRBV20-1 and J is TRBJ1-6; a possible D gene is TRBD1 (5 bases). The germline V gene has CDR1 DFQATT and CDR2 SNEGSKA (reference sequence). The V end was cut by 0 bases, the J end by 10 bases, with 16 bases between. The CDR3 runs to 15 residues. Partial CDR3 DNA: TGCAGTGCTAGAGAAGCCGGCCTGGGGCGGTCACCC. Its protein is CSAREAGLGRSP. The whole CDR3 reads CSAREAGLGRSPLHF.

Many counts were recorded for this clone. The CDR3 sequence is CASSSQGNTEAFF. The DNA read from the CDR3 is TGTGCCAGCAGTTCCCAGGGGAACACTGAA. The chain is built from TRBV7-3 and TRBJ1-1; TRBD1 is a possible D gene (5 bases). The read ends 3 residues early relative to the CDR3; the germline J gene fills the gap. The V end lost 6 bases, the J end lost 1 base, and 9 bases lay between the germline ends. The CDR3 runs 13 residues. Germline V CDR1 and CDR2: SGHTA, FQGTGA. Full variable domain (missing parts from reference TRBV7-3 and TRBJ1-1): GAGVSQTPSNKVTEKGKYVELRCDPISGHTALYWYRQSLGQGPEFLIYFQGTGAADDSGLPNDRFFAVRPEGSVSTLKIQRTERGDSAVYLCASSSQGNTEAFFGQGTRLTVV.

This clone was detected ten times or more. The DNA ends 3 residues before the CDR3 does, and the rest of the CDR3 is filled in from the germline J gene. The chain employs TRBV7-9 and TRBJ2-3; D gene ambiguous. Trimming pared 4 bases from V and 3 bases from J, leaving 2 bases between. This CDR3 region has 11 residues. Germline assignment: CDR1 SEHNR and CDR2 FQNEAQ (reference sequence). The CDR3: CASSSTDTQYF. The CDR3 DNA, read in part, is TGTGCCAGCAGCTCAACAGATACG.

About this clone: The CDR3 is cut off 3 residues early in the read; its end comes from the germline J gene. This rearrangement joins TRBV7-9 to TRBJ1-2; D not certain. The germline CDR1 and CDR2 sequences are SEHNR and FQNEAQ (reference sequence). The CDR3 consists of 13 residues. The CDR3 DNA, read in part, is TGTGCCAGCAGCCACGGCCCCACAGATACC. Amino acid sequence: CASSHGPTDT. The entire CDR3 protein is CASSHGPTDTYTF.

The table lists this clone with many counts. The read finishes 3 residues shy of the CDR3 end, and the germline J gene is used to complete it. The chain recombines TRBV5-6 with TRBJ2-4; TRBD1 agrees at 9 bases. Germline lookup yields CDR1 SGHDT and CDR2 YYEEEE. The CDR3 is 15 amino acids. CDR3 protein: CASSYGTGIIYGQYF. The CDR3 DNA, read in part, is TGTGCCAGCAGCTACGGGACAGGGATCATCTATGGT.

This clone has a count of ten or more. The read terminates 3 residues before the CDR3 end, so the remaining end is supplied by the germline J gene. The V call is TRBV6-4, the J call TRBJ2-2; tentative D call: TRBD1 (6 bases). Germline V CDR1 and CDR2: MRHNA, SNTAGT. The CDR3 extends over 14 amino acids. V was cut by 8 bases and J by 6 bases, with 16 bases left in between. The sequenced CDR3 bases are TGTGCCAGCCAGGGGAACCTGTTAGCCGGGGAG. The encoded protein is CASQGNLLAGE. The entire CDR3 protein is CASQGNLLAGELFF.

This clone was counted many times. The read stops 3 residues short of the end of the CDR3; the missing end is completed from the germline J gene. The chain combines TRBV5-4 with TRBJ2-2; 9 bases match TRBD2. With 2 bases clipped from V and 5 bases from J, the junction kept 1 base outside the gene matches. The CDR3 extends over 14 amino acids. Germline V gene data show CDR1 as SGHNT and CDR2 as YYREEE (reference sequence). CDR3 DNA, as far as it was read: TGTGCCAGCAGCTTTACTAGCGGGACCGGGGAG. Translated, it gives CASSFTSGTGE. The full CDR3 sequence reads CASSFTSGTGELFF.

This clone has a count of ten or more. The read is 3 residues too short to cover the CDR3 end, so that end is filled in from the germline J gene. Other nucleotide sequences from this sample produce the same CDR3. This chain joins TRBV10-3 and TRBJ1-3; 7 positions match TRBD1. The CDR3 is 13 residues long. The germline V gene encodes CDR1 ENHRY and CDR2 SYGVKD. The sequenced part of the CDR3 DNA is TGTGCCATCAATCCAGGGGGTTCGGAGACC. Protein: CAINPGGSET. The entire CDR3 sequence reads CAINPGGSETIYF.

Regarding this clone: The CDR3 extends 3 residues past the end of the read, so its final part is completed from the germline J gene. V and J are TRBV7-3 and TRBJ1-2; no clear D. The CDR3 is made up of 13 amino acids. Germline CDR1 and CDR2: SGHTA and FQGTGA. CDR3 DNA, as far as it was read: TGTGCCAGCAGCCCCGCAGTAGCCCATGAC. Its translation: CASSPAVAHD. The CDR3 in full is CASSPAVAHDYTF.

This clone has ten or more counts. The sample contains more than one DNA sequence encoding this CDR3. The CDR3 sequence: CASSQDFRASSTDTQYF. The part of the CDR3 DNA that was read is TGTGCCAGCAGCCAAGATTTCAGGGCCTCTAGCACAGATACG. The V gene is TRBV4-2, the J gene TRBJ2-3, with a possible D match to TRBD1 (5 bases). The read falls 3 residues short of the CDR3 end, and the missing part is taken from the germline J gene. V was pared by 0 bases and J by 0 bases, with 13 bases between. This CDR3 contains 17 residues. Germline lookup yields CDR1 LGHNA and CDR2 YNFKEQ.

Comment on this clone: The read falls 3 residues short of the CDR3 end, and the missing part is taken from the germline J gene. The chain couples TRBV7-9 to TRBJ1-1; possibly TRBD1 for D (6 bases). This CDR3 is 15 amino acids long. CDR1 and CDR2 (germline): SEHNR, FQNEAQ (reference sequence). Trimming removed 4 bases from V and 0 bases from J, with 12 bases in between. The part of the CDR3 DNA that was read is TGTGCCAGCAGCTCACAGGGAGGAGTGAACACTGAA. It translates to CASSSQGGVNTE. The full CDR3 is CASSSQGGVNTEAFF.

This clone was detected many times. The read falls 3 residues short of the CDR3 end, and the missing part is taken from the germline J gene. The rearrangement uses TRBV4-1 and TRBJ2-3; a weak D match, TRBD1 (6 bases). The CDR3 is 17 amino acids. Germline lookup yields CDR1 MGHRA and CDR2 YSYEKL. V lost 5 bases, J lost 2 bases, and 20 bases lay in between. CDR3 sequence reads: CASSDKKDSGITDTQYF. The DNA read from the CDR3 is TGCGCCAGCAGCGATAAAAAGGACAGCGGAATCACAGATACG.

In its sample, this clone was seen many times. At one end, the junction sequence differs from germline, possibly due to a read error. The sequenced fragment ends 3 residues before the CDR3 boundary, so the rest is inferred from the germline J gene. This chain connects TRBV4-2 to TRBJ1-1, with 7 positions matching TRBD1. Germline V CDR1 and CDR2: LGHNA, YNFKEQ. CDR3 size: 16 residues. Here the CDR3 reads CASSQGFGTANTEAFF. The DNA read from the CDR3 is TGCGCCAGCAGCCAAGGTTTCGGGACAGCGAACACTGAA.